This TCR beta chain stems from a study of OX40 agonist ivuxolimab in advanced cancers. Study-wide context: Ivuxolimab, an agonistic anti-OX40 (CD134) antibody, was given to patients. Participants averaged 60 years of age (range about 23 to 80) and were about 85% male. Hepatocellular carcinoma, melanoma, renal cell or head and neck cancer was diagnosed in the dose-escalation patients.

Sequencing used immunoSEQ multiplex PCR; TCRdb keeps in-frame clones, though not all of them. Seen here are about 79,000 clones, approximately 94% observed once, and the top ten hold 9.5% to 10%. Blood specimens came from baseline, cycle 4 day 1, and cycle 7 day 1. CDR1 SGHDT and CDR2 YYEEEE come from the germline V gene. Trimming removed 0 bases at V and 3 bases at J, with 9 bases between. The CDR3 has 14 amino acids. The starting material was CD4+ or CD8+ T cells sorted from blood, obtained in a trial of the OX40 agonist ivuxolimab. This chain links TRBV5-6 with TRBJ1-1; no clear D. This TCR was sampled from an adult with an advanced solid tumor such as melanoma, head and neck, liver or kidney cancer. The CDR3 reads CASSLGHTHTEAFF. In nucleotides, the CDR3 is TGTGCCAGCAGCTTGGGACATACACACACTGAAGCTTTCTTT. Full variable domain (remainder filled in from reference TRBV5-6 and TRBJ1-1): DAGVTQSPTHLIKTRGQQVTLRCSPKSGHDTVSWYQQALGQGPQFIFQYYEEEERQRGNFPDRFSGHQFPNYSSELNVNALLLGDSALYLCASSLGHTHTEAFFGQGTRLTVV.